A selection of T cell receptor beta chains follows, all from one sample in a study of CD8 T cells in Susac syndrome. In TCRdb, the immunoSEQ multiplex PCR reads were re-called with MiXCR into one record per CDR3 protein. The repertoire holds some 170,000 distinct CDR3 sequences, with roughly 94% as singletons. The sample was CD4+ T cells from PBMCs. These TCRs come from a human donor with Susac syndrome. The CDR3 runs from the conserved cysteine through the conserved F or W. The order of the fields is clone size, D gene, V gene, J gene, CDR3 protein, CDR3 DNA. The D gene is left open where the match is weak. A clone size is listed for some rows: how often the clone was seen (once, few, many), or a class if it is expanded.

-	TRBD1	TRBV18	TRBJ2-1	CASSPRGRNEQFF	TGTGCCAGCTCGCCCAGGGGGCGCAATGAGCAGTTCTTC
-	-	TRBV30	TRBJ2-5	CAFGQNQETQYF	TGTGCCTTTGGACAGAACCAAGAGACCCAGTACTTC
-	TRBD1	TRBV28	TRBJ1-5	CASSPNQRSRGWPQHF	TGTGCCAGCAGCCCAAATCAAAGGAGCAGGGGGTGGCCCCAGCATTTT
-	-	TRBV30	TRBJ2-2	CAWRRVVGELFF	TGTGCCTGGAGACGCGTAGTGGGGGAGCTGTTTTTT
-	TRBD2	TRBV7-2	TRBJ2-3	CASSLGASGRTDTQYF	TGTGCCAGCAGCTTAGGTGCTAGCGGGCGCACAGATACGCAGTATTTT
-	-	TRBV7-3	TRBJ1-1	CASSSTGFGNTEAFF	TGTGCCAGCAGCTCAACAGGGTTCGGGAACACTGAAGCTTTCTTT
-	-	TRBV4-2	TRBJ1-2	CASSQTGWGDNYGYTF	TGTGCCAGCAGCCAAACTGGTTGGGGGGATAACTATGGCTACACCTTC
-	-	TRBV30	TRBJ1-5	CAWSPGGVIGNQPQHF	TGTGCCTGGAGCCCTGGAGGAGTGATCGGGAATCAGCCCCAGCATTTT
-	-	TRBV27	TRBJ2-6	CASSLTVRRSGANVLTF	TGTGCCAGCAGTTTAACCGTCAGAAGGTCTGGGGCCAACGTCCTGACTTTC
-	-	TRBV7-2	TRBJ1-1	CASSLLPGDTEAFF	TGTGCCAGCAGCTTGTTGCCAGGGGACACTGAAGCTTTCTTT
-	-	TRBV14	TRBJ2-3	CASSPLKLGVGDTQYF	TGTGCCAGCAGCCCCCTCAAGTTGGGGGTCGGTGATACGCAGTATTTT
-	-	TRBV13	TRBJ2-1	CASSLVRSNEQFF	TGTGCCAGCAGCTTAGTCAGGAGCAATGAGCAGTTCTTC
-	TRBD1	TRBV28	TRBJ2-7	CASSVRGTGGNF	TGTGCCAGCAGTGTCCGAGGGACAGGGGGGAACTTC
-	TRBD1	TRBV5-1	TRBJ2-5	CASSLGGTGTVETQYF	TGCGCCAGCAGCTTGGGAGGGACAGGGACGGTAGAGACCCAGTACTTC
-	-	TRBV12-5	TRBJ1-1	CASGFHSNTEAFF	TGTGCTAGTGGTTTCCACTCGAACACTGAAGCTTTCTTT
-	-	TRBV9	TRBJ2-5	CASSVGASRRETQYF	TGTGCCAGCAGCGTAGGAGCGTCGCGGCGAGAGACCCAGTACTTC
-	TRBD2	TRBV6-2/TRBV6-3	TRBJ2-1	CASTKAGGYNEQFF	TGTGCCAGCACCAAAGCGGGAGGCTACAATGAGCAGTTCTTC
-	TRBD1	TRBV20-1	TRBJ2-7	CSAKGTGWTYEQYF	TGCAGTGCTAAGGGGACAGGGTGGACCTACGAGCAGTACTTC
-	TRBD2	TRBV4-1	TRBJ2-3	CASSLRGGRTDTQYF	TGCGCCAGCAGCTTGCGGGGGGGCCGCACAGATACGCAGTATTTT
-	-	TRBV4-3	TRBJ2-1	CASSHDGNSNNEQFF	TGCGCCAGCAGCCATGACGGCAACAGCAACAATGAGCAGTTCTTC
once	-	TRBV7-8	TRBJ1-1	CASLTAGATSEAFF	TGTGCCAGCCTTACGGCCGGAGCGACCTCTGAAGCTTTCTTT
-	TRBD2	TRBV2	TRBJ2-1	CASRSGASGAYNEQFF	TGTGCCAGCAGGAGCGGCGCTAGCGGAGCCTACAATGAGCAGTTCTTC
-	-	TRBV28	TRBJ2-7	CASSLSWARGEQYF	TGTGCCAGCAGCCTATCCTGGGCCCGCGGGGAGCAGTACTTC
-	-	TRBV12-3/TRBV12-4	TRBJ2-3	CASSLVDDDTQYF	TGTGCCAGCAGTTTAGTGGATGATGATACGCAGTATTTT
-	-	TRBV6-5	TRBJ1-4	CASREMTSIEKLFF	TGTGCCAGCAGAGAAATGACAAGTATTGAAAAACTGTTTTTT
-	TRBD1	TRBV4-3	TRBJ1-1	CASSQAKGATEAFF	TGCGCCAGCAGCCAAGCAAAGGGGGCAACTGAAGCTTTCTTT
-	TRBD1	TRBV29-1	TRBJ1-1	CSASGQTNTEAFF	TGCAGCGCCTCGGGACAGACGAACACTGAAGCTTTCTTT
once	-	TRBV5-6	TRBJ2-1	CASSSRALHEQFF	TGTGCCAGCAGCTCCAGGGCCCTACATGAGCAGTTCTTC
few	-	TRBV29-1	TRBJ2-7	CSVVDGRPFGGQYF	TGCAGCGTTGTGGACGGACGTCCTTTTGGGGGGCAGTACTTC
-	-	TRBV7-2	TRBJ1-2	CASSFDLRRGYGYTF	TGTGCCAGCAGCTTCGACCTCAGGAGAGGCTATGGCTACACCTTC
-	-	TRBV3-1	TRBJ1-1	CASSQAPGVGFEAFF	TGTGCCAGCAGCCAAGCCCCGGGAGTAGGTTTTGAAGCTTTCTTT
-	-	TRBV5-4	TRBJ1-1	CASSLHRGADTEAFF	TGTGCCAGCAGCTTGCATCGGGGGGCGGACACTGAAGCTTTCTTT
-	TRBD2	TRBV28	TRBJ2-3	CASSLAGGDTQYF	TGTGCCAGCAGTTTAGCGGGAGGAGATACGCAGTATTTT
-	TRBD1	TRBV13	TRBJ1-2	CANPPRTGGGYTF	TGTGCCAACCCACCCCGGACAGGGGGTGGCTACACCTTC
-	-	TRBV10-3	TRBJ2-1	CAISVGPGDEQFF	TGTGCCATCAGTGTGGGTCCAGGGGATGAGCAGTTCTTC
-	-	TRBV2	TRBJ2-5	CASSESRDKETQYF	TGTGCCAGCAGTGAGTCGCGGGACAAAGAGACCCAGTACTTC
-	TRBD2	TRBV5-1	TRBJ2-3	CASSLEPGTSVTDTQYF	TGCGCCAGCAGCTTGGAGCCCGGGACTAGCGTCACAGATACGCAGTATTTT
-	-	TRBV3-1	TRBJ2-2	CASSQEGDTGELFF	TGTGCCAGCAGCCAAGAGGGGGACACCGGGGAGCTGTTTTTT
-	-	TRBV20-1	TRBJ2-5	CSARDSMGFLGVQETQYF	TGCAGTGCTAGAGATTCAATGGGGTTCCTTGGCGTACAAGAGACCCAGTACTTC
-	-	TRBV3-1	TRBJ1-2	CASSMNGGETGYTF	TGTGCCAGCAGCATGAACGGGGGCGAAACCGGCTACACCTTC
-	-	TRBV4-2	TRBJ2-1	CASSPHLIVNEQFF	TGTGCCAGCAGCCCTCATTTGATCGTCAATGAGCAGTTCTTC
-	-	TRBV6-5	TRBJ2-7	CASMGGRRDEQYF	TGTGCCAGCATGGGTGGACGGAGAGACGAGCAGTACTTC
-	-	TRBV29-1	TRBJ2-5	CSVEEWETQYF	TGCAGCGTTGAAGAATGGGAGACCCAGTACTTC
-	TRBD2	TRBV4-3	TRBJ2-2	CASSLGLAGGTGELFF	TGCGCCAGCAGCCTGGGACTAGCGGGTGGCACCGGGGAGCTGTTTTTT
-	-	TRBV20-1	TRBJ1-1	CSARVGNTEAFF	TGCAGTGCTAGAGTGGGGAACACTGAAGCTTTCTTT